Listed below are T cell receptor beta chains from one sample, sequenced in a study of OX40 agonist ivuxolimab in advanced cancers. TCRdb's copy holds only in-frame clones and misses some; the assay was immunoSEQ multiplex PCR. Among about 35,000 clones listed, 92% were seen once. Sequencing used CD4+ or CD8+ T cells sorted from blood, obtained in a trial of the OX40 agonist ivuxolimab. The origin of the receptors is an adult with an advanced solid tumor such as melanoma, head and neck, liver or kidney cancer. CDR3s include the opening cysteine and the closing phenylalanine or tryptophan. The order of the fields is clone size, V gene, D gene, J gene, CDR3 DNA, CDR3 protein. The D gene is left open where the match is weak. Clone size is not always given. Where it is, it says once, few, many or a class for expanded clones.

abundance: .
v_gene: TRBV6-5
d_gene: .
j_gene: TRBJ1-4
CDR3nt: TGTGCCAGCAGGCGCGAGGAGGATGAAAAACTGTTTTTT
CDR3aa: CASRREEDEKLFF

abundance: .
v_gene: TRBV4-3
d_gene: TRBD2
j_gene: TRBJ2-5
CDR3nt: TGCGCCAGCAGCCAACGATCGGCGGGAGTCGGGGAGACCCAGTACTTC
CDR3aa: CASSQRSAGVGETQYF

abundance: .
v_gene: TRBV7-9
d_gene: TRBD1
j_gene: TRBJ2-3
CDR3nt: TGTGCCAGCAGCTTTCCACTGGGACAGCGAACCCCAGATACGCAGTATTTT
CDR3aa: CASSFPLGQRTPDTQYF

abundance: .
v_gene: TRBV13
d_gene: .
j_gene: TRBJ2-1
CDR3nt: TGTGCCAGCAGCTTAGCCGGAGTCGGAGACAATGAGCAGTTCTTC
CDR3aa: CASSLAGVGDNEQFF

abundance: .
v_gene: TRBV10-3
d_gene: .
j_gene: TRBJ2-7
CDR3nt: TGTGCCATCAGTGAGTCGATAATCGGGGGCGGGGGTTACTACGAGCAGTACTTC
CDR3aa: CAISESIIGGGGYYEQYF

abundance: .
v_gene: TRBV7-9
d_gene: .
j_gene: TRBJ2-7
CDR3nt: TGTGCCAGCAGCTTAGTTGGCAACTACGAGCAGTACTTC
CDR3aa: CASSLVGNYEQYF

abundance: few
v_gene: TRBV28
d_gene: .
j_gene: TRBJ1-5
CDR3nt: TGTGCCAGCAGTCTAGACGATCAGCCCCAGCATTTT
CDR3aa: CASSLDDQPQHF

abundance: .
v_gene: TRBV7-2
d_gene: TRBD1
j_gene: TRBJ2-6
CDR3nt: TGTGCCAGCAGCTCGCGACAGGGGAGAACTGGGGCCAACGTCCTGACTTTC
CDR3aa: CASSSRQGRTGANVLTF

abundance: once
v_gene: TRBV6-5
d_gene: TRBD2
j_gene: TRBJ2-1
CDR3nt: TGTGCCAGCAGTCCGACCGTAGCGGGCGAGCAGTTCTTC
CDR3aa: CASSPTVAGEQFF

abundance: .
v_gene: TRBV6-5
d_gene: TRBD1
j_gene: TRBJ1-4
CDR3nt: TGTGCCAGCAGTTCGACAGGGGGATTTCGGGAAAAACTGTTTTTT
CDR3aa: CASSSTGGFREKLFF

abundance: .
v_gene: TRBV13
d_gene: .
j_gene: TRBJ2-7
CDR3nt: TGTGCCAGCAGCTTCTCCTACGAGCAGTACTTC
CDR3aa: CASSFSYEQYF

abundance: .
v_gene: TRBV4-3
d_gene: TRBD1
j_gene: TRBJ2-7
CDR3nt: TGCGCCAGCAGCCAAACAGGGGGGCCCTACGAGCAGTACTTC
CDR3aa: CASSQTGGPYEQYF

abundance: .
v_gene: TRBV28
d_gene: .
j_gene: TRBJ1-2
CDR3nt: TGTGCCAGCAGCCGGTGGGGGGATGGCTACACCTTC
CDR3aa: CASSRWGDGYTF

abundance: once
v_gene: TRBV11-2
d_gene: .
j_gene: TRBJ2-7
CDR3nt: TGTGCCAGCAGCTCGACCAACCCCGGGGAGCAGTACTTC
CDR3aa: CASSSTNPGEQYF

abundance: .
v_gene: TRBV5-6
d_gene: .
j_gene: TRBJ1-1
CDR3nt: TGTGCCAGCAGCTTGGAACCAATGAACACTGAAGCTTTCTTT
CDR3aa: CASSLEPMNTEAFF

abundance: .
v_gene: TRBV13
d_gene: TRBD2
j_gene: TRBJ2-2
CDR3nt: TGTGCCAGCAGCCCCCTGACTAGCGGGAGGCTTAACACCGGGGAGCTGTTTTTT
CDR3aa: CASSPLTSGRLNTGELFF

abundance: .
v_gene: TRBV13
d_gene: .
j_gene: TRBJ2-7
CDR3nt: TGTGCCAGCGCGGTGGGGGCCTACGAGCAGTACTTC
CDR3aa: CASAVGAYEQYF

abundance: .
v_gene: TRBV7-2
d_gene: .
j_gene: TRBJ1-1
CDR3nt: TGTGCCAGCAGCTTAGGCAGGAACACTGAAGCTTTCTTT
CDR3aa: CASSLGRNTEAFF

abundance: .
v_gene: TRBV9
d_gene: .
j_gene: TRBJ2-1
CDR3nt: TGTGCCAGCAGCGTAGAGTCTAGCTCCTACAATGAGCAGTTCTTC
CDR3aa: CASSVESSSYNEQFF

abundance: .
v_gene: TRBV2
d_gene: TRBD2
j_gene: TRBJ2-1
CDR3nt: TGTGCCAGCAGGGCGCGGGGGGACCACAATGAGCAGTTCTTC
CDR3aa: CASRARGDHNEQFF